The clone carrying this TCR beta chain showed up just once. Its specificity is unknown. This specimen comes from a study of cytomegalovirus exposure and HLA in healthy donors. About the research overall: HLA-typed donors were the source of approximately 88 million unique TCRs held in an early data release.

CDR3 length: 16 residues. Germline assignment: CDR1 SGHTA and CDR2 FQGTGA. V lost 4 bases, J lost 0 bases, and 2 bases stayed unmatched. Regarding the study as a whole: V- and J-gene trimming of TCR beta was linked (in a later analysis) to a missense DCLRE1C variant.

The PCR employed 60 Vbeta primers together with 13 Jbeta primers. Libraries were prepared by immunoSEQ multiplex PCR; TCRdb keeps only in-frame clonotypes and omits some of them. The repertoire consists of about 97,000 clones, with 60% to 75% occurring once and the leading ten covering about 1.9%. Sequencing was carried out using PBMCs. The sequence was obtained from a woman in her forties in good health and CMV-seronegative. The genes are TRBV7-3 and TRBJ2-1, with 11 bases aligning to TRBD2. Here the CDR3 DNA reads TGTGCCAGCAGCTCCACTAGCGGGAGCTCCTACAATGAGCAGTTCTTC. As protein: CASSSTSGSSYNEQFF. The whole variable domain, filled in from reference TRBV7-3 and TRBJ2-1, reads GAGVSQTPSNKVTEKGKYVELRCDPISGHTALYWYRQSLGQGPEFLIYFQGTGAADDSGLPNDRFFAVRPEGSVSTLKIQRTERGDSAVYLCASSSTSGSSYNEQFFGPGTRLTVL.